This T cell receptor beta chain was retrieved from a study of human T cells and chemical hapten exposure. Overall study: Alopecia areata, totalis or universalis affected patients, mainly female.

Time point reported: patch test 3, about 24 weeks after DPC sensitization. Regarding treatment: therapeutic diphenylcyclopropenone sensitization with weekly scalp DPC. Extraction of total RNA was performed on unfractionated whole blood. Study-wide findings and caveats: After DPC sensitization, TCRs above 1 in 1000 frequency showed no change.

This clonotype was recorded many times. The target antigen is unknown. Germline CDR1 is SGDLS and CDR2 is YYNGEE. The CDR3 loop spans 14 amino acids. V was trimmed by 1 base and J by 5 bases, leaving 10 bases between them. Individual cDNA molecules had unique molecular identifiers attached to them by the library. In the authors' workflow: There were a median of roughly 100,000 TCRs per sample, with a range from roughly 23,224 to 750,000. MiXCR, run by TCRdb on the RACE reads, gives a single entry per CDR3 protein. The V and J calls and clone size come from TCRdb's table, not from the authors' own analysis. The sample comprises 38,000 or so distinct CDR3 sequences, approximately 9.5% of which are singletons, and over 20% rests with the top ten.

The receptor was derived from a man aged 50 or older with alopecia areata. Some clones in this sample may be carry-over from other donors' samples. The rearrangement uses TRBV9 and TRBJ1-5; tentatively, D is TRBD1 (6 bases). The specimen comprised whole blood, sampled in connection with sensitization to the hapten diphenylcyclopropenone (DPC). CDR3 loop: CASSVSGGHQPQHF. Here the CDR3 DNA reads TGTGCCAGCAGCGTATCGGGGGGCCATCAGCCCCAGCATTTT.